The clone carrying this T cell receptor beta chain was observed a handful of times. The antigen is undetermined. The sample belongs to a study of vaccination effects on CD4 cells after COVID-19. The overall study: Post-vaccine sampling occurred a median 72 days after the second dose.

After removal of 6 bases from V and 5 bases from J, the junction contained 12 bases not matched to a gene. CDR3 size: 15 residues. Germline-derived CDR1 and CDR2 are SNHLY and FYNNEI. ViraFEST assay sequencing came after antigen-specific CD4+ T cells were expanded with viral peptide pools. Isolation of CD4+ T cells took place after more than 9 days of culture. The vaccine given was either BNT162b2 or mRNA-1273, in two doses. Each culture had half its medium swapped for IL-2 medium on days 3 and 7. Using immunoSEQ multiplex PCR, the repertoire was profiled, and TCRdb retains in-frame clones only, with some absent. The data contain nearly 30,000 clones, approximately 70% of them singletons.

The TCR originated in a human donor who received a COVID-19 vaccine. The material sequenced was CD4+ T cells from PBMCs cultured with HCoV-229E spike peptides, taken after COVID-19 vaccination. The V gene is TRBV2, the J gene TRBJ2-7, with 8 bases fitting TRBD2. The CDR3 DNA follows: TGTGCCAGCAGACCCCGGGGAGCGGGAGACCACGAGCAGTACTTC. Encoded protein: CASRPRGAGDHEQYF.